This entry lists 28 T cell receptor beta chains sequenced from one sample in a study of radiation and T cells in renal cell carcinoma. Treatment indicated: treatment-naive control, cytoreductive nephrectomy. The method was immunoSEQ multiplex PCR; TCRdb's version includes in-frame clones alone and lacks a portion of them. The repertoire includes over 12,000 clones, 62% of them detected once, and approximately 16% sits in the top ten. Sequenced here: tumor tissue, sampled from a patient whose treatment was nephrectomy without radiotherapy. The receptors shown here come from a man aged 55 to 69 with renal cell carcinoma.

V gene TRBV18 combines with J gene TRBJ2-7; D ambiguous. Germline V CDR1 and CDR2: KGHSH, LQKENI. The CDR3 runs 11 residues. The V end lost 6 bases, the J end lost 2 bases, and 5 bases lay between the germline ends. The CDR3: CASSSTYEQYF. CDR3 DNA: TGTGCCAGCTCCTCCACCTACGAGCAGTACTTC.

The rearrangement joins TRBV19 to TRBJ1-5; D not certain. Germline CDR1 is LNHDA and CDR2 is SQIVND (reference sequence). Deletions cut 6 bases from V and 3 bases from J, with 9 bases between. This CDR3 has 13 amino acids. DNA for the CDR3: TGTGCCAGTAGCCGGTCTTTCAATCAGCCCCAGCATTTT. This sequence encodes CASSRSFNQPQHF. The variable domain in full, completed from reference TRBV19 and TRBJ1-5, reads DGGITQSPKYLFRKEGQNVTLSCEQNLNHDAMYWYRQDPGQGLRLIYYSQIVNDFQKGDIAEGYSVSREKKESFPLTVTSAQKNPTAFYLCASSRSFNQPQHFGDGTRLSIL.

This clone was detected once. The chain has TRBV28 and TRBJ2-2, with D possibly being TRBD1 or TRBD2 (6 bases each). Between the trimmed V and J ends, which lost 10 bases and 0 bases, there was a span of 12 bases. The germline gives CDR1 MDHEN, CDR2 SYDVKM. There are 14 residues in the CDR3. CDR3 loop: CATERGANTGELFF. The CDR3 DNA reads TGTGCCACTGAGAGGGGGGCGAACACCGGGGAGCTGTTTTTT. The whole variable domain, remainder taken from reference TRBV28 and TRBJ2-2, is DVKVTQSSRYLVKRTGEKVFLECVQDMDHENMFWYRQDPGLGLRLIYFSYDVKMKEKGDIPEGYSVSREKKERFSLILESASTNQTSMYLCATERGANTGELFFGEGSRLTVL.

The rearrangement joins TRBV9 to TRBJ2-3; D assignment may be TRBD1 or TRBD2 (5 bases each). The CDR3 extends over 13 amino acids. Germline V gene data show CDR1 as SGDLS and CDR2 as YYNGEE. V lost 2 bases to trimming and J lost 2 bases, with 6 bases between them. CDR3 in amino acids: CASSVGVTDTQYF. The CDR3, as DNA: TGTGCCAGCAGCGTGGGGGTCACAGATACGCAGTATTTT.

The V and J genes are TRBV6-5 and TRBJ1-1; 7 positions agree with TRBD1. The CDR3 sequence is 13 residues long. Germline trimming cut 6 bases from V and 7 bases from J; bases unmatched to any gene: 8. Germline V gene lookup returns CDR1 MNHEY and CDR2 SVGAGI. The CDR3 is CASSSTGDGEAFF. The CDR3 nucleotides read TGTGCCAGCAGCTCAACAGGGGACGGTGAAGCTTTCTTT.

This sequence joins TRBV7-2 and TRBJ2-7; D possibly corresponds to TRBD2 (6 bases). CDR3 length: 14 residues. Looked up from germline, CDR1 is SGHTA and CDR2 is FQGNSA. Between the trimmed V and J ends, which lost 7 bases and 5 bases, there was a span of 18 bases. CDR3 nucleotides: TGTGCCAGCATCTTGCGGGGTAATATGGACGAGCAGTACTTC. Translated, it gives CASILRGNMDEQYF.

This CDR3 reads CASSFGHLNQPQHF. DNA of the CDR3: TGTGCCAGCAGCTTTGGACACCTCAATCAGCCCCAGCATTTT. The chain is built from TRBV28 and TRBJ1-5, with TRBD1 as a possible D gene (5 bases). Germline V lookup: CDR1 MDHEN, CDR2 SYDVKM. The CDR3 is made up of 14 amino acids. V was clipped by 6 bases and J by 3 bases, with 12 bases between them.

The CDR3 region has the DNA TGTGCCAGCAGTTCCGGGACTTCTGGAAACACCATATATTTT. Amino acid sequence: CASSSGTSGNTIYF. The V call is TRBV5-4, the J call TRBJ1-3; a possible D gene is TRBD1 (5 bases). Trimming pared 5 bases from V and 1 base from J, leaving 10 bases between. The CDR3 consists of 14 residues. Germline lookup yields CDR1 SGHNT and CDR2 YYREEE (reference sequence).

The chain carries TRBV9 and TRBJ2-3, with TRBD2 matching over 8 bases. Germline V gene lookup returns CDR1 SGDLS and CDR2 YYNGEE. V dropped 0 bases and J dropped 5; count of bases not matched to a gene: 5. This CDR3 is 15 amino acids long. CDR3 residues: CASSVESGRGDTQYF. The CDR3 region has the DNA TGTGCCAGCAGCGTAGAGAGCGGGAGAGGAGATACGCAGTATTTT.

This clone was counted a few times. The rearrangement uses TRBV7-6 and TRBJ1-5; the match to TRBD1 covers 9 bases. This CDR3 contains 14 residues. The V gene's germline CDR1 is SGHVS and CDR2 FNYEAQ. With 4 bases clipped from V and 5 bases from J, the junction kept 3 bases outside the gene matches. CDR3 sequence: CASSSGQGDQPQHF. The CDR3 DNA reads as TGTGCCAGCAGCTCGGGACAGGGCGATCAGCCCCAGCATTTT.

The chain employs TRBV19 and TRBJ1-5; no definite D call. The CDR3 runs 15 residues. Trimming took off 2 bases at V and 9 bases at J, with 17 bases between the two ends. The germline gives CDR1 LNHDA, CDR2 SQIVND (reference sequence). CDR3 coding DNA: TGTGCCAGTAGTATAAAGCAAGGCAGTTCGACGCCCCAGCATTTT. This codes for CASSIKQGSSTPQHF. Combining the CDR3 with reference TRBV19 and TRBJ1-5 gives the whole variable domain DGGITQSPKYLFRKEGQNVTLSCEQNLNHDAMYWYRQDPGQGLRLIYYSQIVNDFQKGDIAEGYSVSREKKESFPLTVTSAQKNPTAFYLCASSIKQGSSTPQHFGDGTRLSIL.

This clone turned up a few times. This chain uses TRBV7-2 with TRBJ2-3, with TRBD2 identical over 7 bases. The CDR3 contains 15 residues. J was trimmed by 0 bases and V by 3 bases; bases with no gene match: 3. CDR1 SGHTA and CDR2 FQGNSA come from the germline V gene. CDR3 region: CASSLGGESTDTQYF. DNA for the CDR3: TGTGCCAGCAGCTTGGGAGGGGAGAGCACAGATACGCAGTATTTT. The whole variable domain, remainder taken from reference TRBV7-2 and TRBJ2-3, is GAGVSQSPSNKVTEKGKDVELRCDPISGHTALYWYRQSLGQGLEFLIYFQGNSAPDKSGLPSDRFSAERTGGSVSTLTIQRTQQEDSAVYLCASSLGGESTDTQYFGPGTRLTVL.

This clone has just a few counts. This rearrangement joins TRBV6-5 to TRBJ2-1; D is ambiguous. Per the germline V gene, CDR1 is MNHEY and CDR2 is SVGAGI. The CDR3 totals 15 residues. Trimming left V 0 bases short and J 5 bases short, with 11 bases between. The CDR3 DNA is TGTGCCAGCAGTTACTCCGACTCGGTAAACAATGAGCAGTTCTTC. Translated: CASSYSDSVNNEQFF.

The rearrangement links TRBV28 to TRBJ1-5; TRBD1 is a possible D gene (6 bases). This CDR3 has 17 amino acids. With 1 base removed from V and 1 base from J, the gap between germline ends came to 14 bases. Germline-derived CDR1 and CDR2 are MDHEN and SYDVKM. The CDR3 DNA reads TGTGCCAGCAGTTTATTTGGGGGGGCGCCGAGCAATCAGCCCCAGCATTTT. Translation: CASSLFGGAPSNQPQHF.

The CDR3, as DNA: TGTGCCATCAGTGAGAGAACGGGGACTACCCGCACAGATACGCAGTATTTT. This codes for CAISERTGTTRTDTQYF. The chain employs TRBV10-3 and TRBJ2-3, with 7 bases fitting TRBD2. The CDR3 length is 17 residues. The V and J ends lost 2 bases and 1 base, in that order; junction bases with no gene match: 9. CDR1 ENHRY and CDR2 SYGVKD come from the germline V gene.

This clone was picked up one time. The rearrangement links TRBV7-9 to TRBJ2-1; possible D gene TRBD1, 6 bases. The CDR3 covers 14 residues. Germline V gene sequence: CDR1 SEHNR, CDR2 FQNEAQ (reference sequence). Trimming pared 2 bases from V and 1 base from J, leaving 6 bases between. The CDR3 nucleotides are TGTGCCAGCAGCTTACAGGGGTCCTACAATGAGCAGTTCTTC. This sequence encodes CASSLQGSYNEQFF.

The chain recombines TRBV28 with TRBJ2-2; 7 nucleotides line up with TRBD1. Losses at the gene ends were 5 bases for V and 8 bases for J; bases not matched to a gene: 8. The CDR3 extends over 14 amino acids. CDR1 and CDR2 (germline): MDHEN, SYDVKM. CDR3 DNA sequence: TGTGCCAGCAGTCGGACAGGACAAGGGGGGGAGCTGTTTTTT. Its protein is CASSRTGQGGELFF.

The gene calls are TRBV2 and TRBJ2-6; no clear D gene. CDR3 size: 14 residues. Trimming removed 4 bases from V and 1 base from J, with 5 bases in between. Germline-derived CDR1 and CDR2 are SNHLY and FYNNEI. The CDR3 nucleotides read TGTGCCAGCAGTGTGTATTCTGGGGCCAACGTCCTGACTTTC. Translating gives CASSVYSGANVLTF.

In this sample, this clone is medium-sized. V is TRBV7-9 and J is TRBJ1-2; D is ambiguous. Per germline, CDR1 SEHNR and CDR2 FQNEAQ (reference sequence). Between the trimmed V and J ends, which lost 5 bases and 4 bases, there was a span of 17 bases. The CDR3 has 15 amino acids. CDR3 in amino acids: CASSHTRVGRYGYTF. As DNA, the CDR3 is TGTGCCAGCAGCCATACCCGGGTTGGCCGCTATGGCTACACCTTC. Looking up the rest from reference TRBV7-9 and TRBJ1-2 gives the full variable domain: DTGVSQNPRHKITKRGQNVTFRCDPISEHNRLYWYRQTLGQGPEFLTYFQNEAQLEKSRLLSDRFSAERPKGSFSTLEIQRTEQGDSAMYLCASSHTRVGRYGYTFGSGTRLTVV.

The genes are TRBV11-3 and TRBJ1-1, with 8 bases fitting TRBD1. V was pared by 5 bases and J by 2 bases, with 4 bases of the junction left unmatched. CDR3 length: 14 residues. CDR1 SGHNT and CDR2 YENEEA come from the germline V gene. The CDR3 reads CASSPGGHNTEAFF. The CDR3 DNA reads TGTGCCAGCAGCCCAGGGGGCCACAACACTGAAGCTTTCTTT.

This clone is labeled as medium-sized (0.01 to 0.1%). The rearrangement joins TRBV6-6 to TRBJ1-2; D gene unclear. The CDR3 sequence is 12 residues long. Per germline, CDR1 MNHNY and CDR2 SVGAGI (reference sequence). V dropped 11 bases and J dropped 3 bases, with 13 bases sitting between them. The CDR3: CALGGPHYGYTF. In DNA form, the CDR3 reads TGTGCCCTGGGAGGACCCCACTATGGCTACACCTTC.

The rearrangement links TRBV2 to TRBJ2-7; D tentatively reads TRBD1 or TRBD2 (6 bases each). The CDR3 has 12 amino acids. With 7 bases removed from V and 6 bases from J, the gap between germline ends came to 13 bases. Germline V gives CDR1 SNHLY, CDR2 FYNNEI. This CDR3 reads CASTGGWSEQYF. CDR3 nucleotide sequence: TGTGCCAGCACCGGGGGCTGGAGCGAGCAGTACTTC.

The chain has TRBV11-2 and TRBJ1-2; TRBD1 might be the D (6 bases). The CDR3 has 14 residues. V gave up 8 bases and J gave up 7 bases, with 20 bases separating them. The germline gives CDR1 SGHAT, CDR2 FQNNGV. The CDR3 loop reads CASVEQGYGSGYTF. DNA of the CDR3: TGTGCCAGCGTAGAACAGGGTTACGGTAGTGGCTACACCTTC.

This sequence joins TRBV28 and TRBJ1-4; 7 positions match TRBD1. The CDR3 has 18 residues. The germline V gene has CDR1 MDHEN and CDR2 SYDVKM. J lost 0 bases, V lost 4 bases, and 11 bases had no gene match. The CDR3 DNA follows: TGTGCCAGCAGTTCGGAGGGAATAACAGGGGCAACTAATGAAAAACTGTTTTTT. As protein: CASSSEGITGATNEKLFF.

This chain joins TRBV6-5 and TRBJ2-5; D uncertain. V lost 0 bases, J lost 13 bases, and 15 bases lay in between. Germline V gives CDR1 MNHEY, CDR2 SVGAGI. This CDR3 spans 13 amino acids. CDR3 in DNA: TGTGCCAGCAGTTACTCGCAAAGGCGTAGTTGGTACTTC. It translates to CASSYSQRRSWYF.

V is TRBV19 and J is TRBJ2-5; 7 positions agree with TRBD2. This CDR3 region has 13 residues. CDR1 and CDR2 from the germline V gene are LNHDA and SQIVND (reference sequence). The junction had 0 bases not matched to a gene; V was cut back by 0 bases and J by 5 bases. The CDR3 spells CASSIDGGETQYF. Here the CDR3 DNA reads TGTGCCAGTAGTATAGACGGGGGGGAGACCCAGTACTTC.

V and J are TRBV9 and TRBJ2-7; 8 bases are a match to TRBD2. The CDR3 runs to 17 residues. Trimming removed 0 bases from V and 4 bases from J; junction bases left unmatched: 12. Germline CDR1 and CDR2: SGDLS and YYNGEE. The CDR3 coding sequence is TGTGCCAGCAGCGTAGGTGGAAGCGGGGGTGCTATTTACGAGCAGTACTTC. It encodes CASSVGGSGGAIYEQYF. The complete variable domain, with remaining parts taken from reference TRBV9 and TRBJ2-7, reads DSGVTQTPKHLITATGQRVTLRCSPRSGDLSVYWYQQSLDQGLQFLIQYYNGEERAKGNILERFSAQQFPDLHSELNLSSLELGDSALYFCASSVGGSGGAIYEQYFGPGTRLTVT.

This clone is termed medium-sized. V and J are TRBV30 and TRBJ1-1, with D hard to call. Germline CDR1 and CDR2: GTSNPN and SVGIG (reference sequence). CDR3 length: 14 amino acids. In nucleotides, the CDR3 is TGTGCTGGGAAAGGAAGGGCCGACAACACTGAAGCTTTCTTT. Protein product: CAGKGRADNTEAFF.